The clone carrying this TCR beta chain was detected a few times. These data originate in a study of TIL therapy for anti-PD-1-resistant metastatic lung cancer. On the study more broadly: Patients then received nivolumab; progressors got lymphodepletion, TIL and IL-2. Median tumor mutation burden was more than 1.4 mutations per megabase. Most patients had lung adenocarcinoma.

The immunoSEQ assay was v3. This table comes from immunoSEQ multiplex PCR, and its TCRdb copy is limited to in-frame clones, with some not included. The sample lists approximately 40,000 clones; over 70% were seen once. Germline V gene data show CDR1 as ENHRY and CDR2 as SYGVKD. Trimming took 8 bases from V and 5 from J, leaving 13 bases between them. The CDR3 contains 13 residues. Time point indicated: pre-treatment sample, taken before nivolumab and TIL therapy. The origin of this receptor is a person aged 25 to 85 with non-small cell lung cancer. The chain is built from TRBV10-3 and TRBJ2-1, with D maybe TRBD2 (5 bases). Sequencing was performed on blood, taken at baseline. CDR3 amino acids: CAIRGFTNNEQFF. The CDR3, as DNA: TGTGCCATCCGAGGGTTTACGAACAATGAGCAGTTCTTC.